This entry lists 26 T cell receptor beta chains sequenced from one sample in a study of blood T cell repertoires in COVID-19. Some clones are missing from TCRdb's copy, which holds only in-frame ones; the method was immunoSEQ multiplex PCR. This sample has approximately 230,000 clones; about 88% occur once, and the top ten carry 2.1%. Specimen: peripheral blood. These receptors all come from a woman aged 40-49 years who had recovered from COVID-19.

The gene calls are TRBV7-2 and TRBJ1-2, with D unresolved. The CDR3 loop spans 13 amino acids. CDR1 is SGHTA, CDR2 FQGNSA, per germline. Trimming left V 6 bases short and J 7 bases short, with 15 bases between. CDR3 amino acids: CASSYNRVGGYTF. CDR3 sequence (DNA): TGTGCCAGCAGTTATAACCGGGTCGGTGGCTACACCTTC.

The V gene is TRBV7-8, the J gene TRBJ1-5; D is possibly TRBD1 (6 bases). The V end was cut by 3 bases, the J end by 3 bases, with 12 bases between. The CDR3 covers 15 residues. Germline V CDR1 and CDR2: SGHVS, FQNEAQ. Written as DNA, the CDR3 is TGTGCCAGCAGCTTTACAGGGAATATCAATCAGCCCCAGCATTTT. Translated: CASSFTGNINQPQHF.

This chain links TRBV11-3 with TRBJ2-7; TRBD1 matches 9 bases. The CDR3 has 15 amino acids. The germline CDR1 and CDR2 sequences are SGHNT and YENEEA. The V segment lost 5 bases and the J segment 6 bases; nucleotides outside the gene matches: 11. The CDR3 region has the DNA TGTGCCAGCAGCCCCGGGACAGGGCAATCCCTCGAGCAGTACTTC. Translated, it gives CASSPGTGQSLEQYF. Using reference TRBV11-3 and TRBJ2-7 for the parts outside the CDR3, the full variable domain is EAGVVQSPRYKIIEKKQPVAFWCNPISGHNTLYWYLQNLGQGPELLIRYENEEAVDDSQLPKDRFSAERLKGVDSTLKIQPAELGDSAVYLCASSPGTGQSLEQYFGPGTRLTVT.

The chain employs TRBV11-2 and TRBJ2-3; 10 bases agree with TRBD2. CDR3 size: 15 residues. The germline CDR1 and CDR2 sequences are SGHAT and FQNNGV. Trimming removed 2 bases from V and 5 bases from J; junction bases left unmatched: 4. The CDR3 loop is CASSLSGRVVDTQYF. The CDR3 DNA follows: TGTGCCAGCAGCTTAAGCGGGAGGGTAGTAGATACGCAGTATTTT.

The CDR3 spells CASSVGTGGEKLFF. DNA for the CDR3: TGTGCCAGCAGTGTAGGGACAGGGGGTGAAAAACTGTTTTTT. This rearrangement joins TRBV2 to TRBJ1-4; 11 bases map to TRBD1. CDR1 and CDR2 (germline): SNHLY, FYNNEI. CDR3 length: 14 amino acids. J was trimmed by 7 bases and V by 4 bases; bases with no gene match: 2.

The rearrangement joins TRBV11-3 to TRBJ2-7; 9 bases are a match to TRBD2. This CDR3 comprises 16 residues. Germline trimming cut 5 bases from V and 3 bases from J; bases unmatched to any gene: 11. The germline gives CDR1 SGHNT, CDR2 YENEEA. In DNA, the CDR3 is TGTGCCAGCAGCCCCCTTGGAGCGGGAGGTGGCTACGAGCAGTACTTC. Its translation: CASSPLGAGGGYEQYF.

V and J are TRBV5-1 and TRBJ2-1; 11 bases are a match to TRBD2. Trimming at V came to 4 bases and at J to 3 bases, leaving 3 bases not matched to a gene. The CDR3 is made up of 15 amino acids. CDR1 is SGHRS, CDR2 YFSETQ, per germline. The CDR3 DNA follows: TGCGCCAGCAGCCTTACTAGCGGGAGCTACAATGAGCAGTTCTTC. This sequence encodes CASSLTSGSYNEQFF.

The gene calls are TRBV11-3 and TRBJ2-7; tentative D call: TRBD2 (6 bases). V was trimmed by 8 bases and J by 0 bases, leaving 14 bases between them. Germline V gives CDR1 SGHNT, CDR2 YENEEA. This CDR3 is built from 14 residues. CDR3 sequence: CASSLGGHSYEQYF. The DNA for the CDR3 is TGTGCCAGCTCCTTAGGAGGGCACTCCTACGAGCAGTACTTC.

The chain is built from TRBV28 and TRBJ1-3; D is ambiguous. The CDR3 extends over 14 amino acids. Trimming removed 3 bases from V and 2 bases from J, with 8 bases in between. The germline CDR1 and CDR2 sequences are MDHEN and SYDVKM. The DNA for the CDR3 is TGTGCCAGCAGTTTGATCGAGACTGGAAACACCATATATTTT. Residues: CASSLIETGNTIYF. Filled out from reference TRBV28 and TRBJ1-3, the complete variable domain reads DVKVTQSSRYLVKRTGEKVFLECVQDMDHENMFWYRQDPGLGLRLIYFSYDVKMKEKGDIPEGYSVSREKKERFSLILESASTNQTSMYLCASSLIETGNTIYFGEGSWLTVV.

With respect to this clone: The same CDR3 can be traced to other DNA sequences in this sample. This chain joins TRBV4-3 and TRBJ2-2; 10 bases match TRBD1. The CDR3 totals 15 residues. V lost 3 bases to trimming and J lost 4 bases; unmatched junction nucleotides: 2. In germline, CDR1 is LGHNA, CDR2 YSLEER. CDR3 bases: TGCGCCAGCAGCCAGGGACAGGGGTCCACCGGGGAGCTGTTTTTT. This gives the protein CASSQGQGSTGELFF.

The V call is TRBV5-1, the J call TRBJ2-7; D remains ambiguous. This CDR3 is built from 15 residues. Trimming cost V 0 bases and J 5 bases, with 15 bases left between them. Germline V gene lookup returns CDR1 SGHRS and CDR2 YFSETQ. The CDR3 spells CASSLERVQPNEQYF. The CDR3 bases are TGCGCCAGCAGCTTGGAACGGGTCCAACCGAACGAGCAGTACTTC. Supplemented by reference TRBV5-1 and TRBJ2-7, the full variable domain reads KAGVTQTPRYLIKTRGQQVTLSCSPISGHRSVSWYQQTPGQGLQFLFEYFSETQRNKGNFPGRFSGRQFSNSRSEMNVSTLELGDSALYLCASSLERVQPNEQYFGPGTRLTVT.

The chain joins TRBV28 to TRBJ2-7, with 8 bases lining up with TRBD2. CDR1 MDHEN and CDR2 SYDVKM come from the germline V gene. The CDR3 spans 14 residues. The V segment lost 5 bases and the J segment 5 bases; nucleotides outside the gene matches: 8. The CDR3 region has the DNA TGTGCCAGCAGTCTGCGGGGGGCCGGCGACGAGCAGTACTTC. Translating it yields CASSLRGAGDEQYF.

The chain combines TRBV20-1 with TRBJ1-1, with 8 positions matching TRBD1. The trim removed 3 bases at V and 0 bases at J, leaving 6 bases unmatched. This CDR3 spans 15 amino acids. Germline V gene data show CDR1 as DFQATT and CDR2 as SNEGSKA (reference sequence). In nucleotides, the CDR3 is TGCAGTGCTAGTAGGTCAGGGGGCCTGAACACTGAAGCTTTCTTT. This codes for CSASRSGGLNTEAFF.

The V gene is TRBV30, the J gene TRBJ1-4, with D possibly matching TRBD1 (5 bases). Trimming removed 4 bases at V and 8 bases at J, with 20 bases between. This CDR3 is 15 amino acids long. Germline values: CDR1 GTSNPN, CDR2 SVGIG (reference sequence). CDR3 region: CAWTPGGLAGEKLFF. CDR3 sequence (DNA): TGTGCCTGGACCCCTGGGGGACTTGCGGGGGAAAAACTGTTTTTT.

Written as DNA, the CDR3 is TGTGCCAGCAGGATAGACGTTGGGGGGGGAAACCAGCCCCAGCATTTT. It yields the protein CASRIDVGGGNQPQHF. The rearrangement links TRBV28 to TRBJ1-5, with D perhaps matching TRBD1 (5 bases). Trimming stripped 6 bases from V and 7 bases from J, with 22 bases between. CDR3 length equals 16 residues. Germline V CDR1 and CDR2: MDHEN, SYDVKM.

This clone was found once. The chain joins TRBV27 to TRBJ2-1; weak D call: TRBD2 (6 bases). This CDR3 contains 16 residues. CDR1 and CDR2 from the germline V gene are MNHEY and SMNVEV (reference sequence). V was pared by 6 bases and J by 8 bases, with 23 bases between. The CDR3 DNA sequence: TGTGCCAGCAGCCAAAAGGTGCTAGCGTCTGTCGATGAGCAGTTCTTC. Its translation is CASSQKVLASVDEQFF.

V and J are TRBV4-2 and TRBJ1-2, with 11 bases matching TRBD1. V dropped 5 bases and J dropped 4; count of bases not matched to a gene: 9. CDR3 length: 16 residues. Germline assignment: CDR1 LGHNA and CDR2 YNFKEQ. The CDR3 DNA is TGTGCCAGCAGCTCTCCCGGACAGGGGGCTTTCTATGGCTACACCTTC. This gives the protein CASSSPGQGAFYGYTF.

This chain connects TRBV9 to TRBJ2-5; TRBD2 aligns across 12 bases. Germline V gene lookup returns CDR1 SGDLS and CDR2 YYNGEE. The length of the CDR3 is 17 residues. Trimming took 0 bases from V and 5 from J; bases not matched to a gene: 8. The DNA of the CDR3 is TGTGCCAGCAGCGTAGGGGCTAGCGGGAGGGTCAGGGAGACCCAGTACTTC. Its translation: CASSVGASGRVRETQYF.

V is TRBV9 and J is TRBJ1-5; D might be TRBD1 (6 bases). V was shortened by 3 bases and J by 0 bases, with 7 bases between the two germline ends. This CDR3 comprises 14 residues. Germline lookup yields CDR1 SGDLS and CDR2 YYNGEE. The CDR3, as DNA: TGTGCCAGCAGCGCAGGGGATAGCAATCAGCCCCAGCATTTT. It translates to CASSAGDSNQPQHF.

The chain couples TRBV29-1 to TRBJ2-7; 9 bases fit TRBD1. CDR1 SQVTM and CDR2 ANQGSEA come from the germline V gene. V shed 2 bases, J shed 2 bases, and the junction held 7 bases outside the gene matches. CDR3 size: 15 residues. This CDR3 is CSVEHRGQKTYEQYF. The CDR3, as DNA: TGCAGCGTTGAACACAGGGGGCAAAAGACCTACGAGCAGTACTTC.

This CDR3 reads CASSISRQMANVLTF. The CDR3 bases are TGTGCCAGTAGTATCTCTCGTCAGATGGCCAACGTCCTGACTTTC. J is TRBJ2-6 and V is TRBV19; D gene uncertain. The germline gives CDR1 LNHDA, CDR2 SQIVND (reference sequence). The CDR3 is 15 residues long. V lost 3 bases to trimming and J lost 6 bases, with 12 bases between them.

The CDR3 region has the DNA TGTGCCAGCGGACCCCGGCGGGCCTTAAACGTGAACTATGGCTACACCTTC. The encoded protein is CASGPRRALNVNYGYTF. This sequence joins TRBV14 and TRBJ1-2, with D unclear. Germline assignment: CDR1 SGHDN and CDR2 FVKESK. The length of the CDR3 is 17 residues. Deletions cut 8 bases from V and 2 bases from J, with 24 bases between.

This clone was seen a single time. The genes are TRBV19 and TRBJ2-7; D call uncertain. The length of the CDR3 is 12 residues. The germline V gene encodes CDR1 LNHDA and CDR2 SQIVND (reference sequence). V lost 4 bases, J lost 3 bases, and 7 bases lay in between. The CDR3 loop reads CASSNTIYEQYF. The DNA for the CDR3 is TGTGCCAGTAGTAACACAATCTACGAGCAGTACTTC. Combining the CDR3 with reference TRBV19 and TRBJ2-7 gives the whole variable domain DGGITQSPKYLFRKEGQNVTLSCEQNLNHDAMYWYRQDPGQGLRLIYYSQIVNDFQKGDIAEGYSVSREKKESFPLTVTSAQKNPTAFYLCASSNTIYEQYFGPGTRLTVT.

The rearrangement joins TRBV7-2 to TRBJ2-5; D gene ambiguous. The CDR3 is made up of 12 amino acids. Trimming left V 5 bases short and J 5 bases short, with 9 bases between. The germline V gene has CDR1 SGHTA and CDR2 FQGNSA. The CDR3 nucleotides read TGTGCCAGCAGCCCGACTTCGGAGACCCAGTACTTC. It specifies CASSPTSETQYF.

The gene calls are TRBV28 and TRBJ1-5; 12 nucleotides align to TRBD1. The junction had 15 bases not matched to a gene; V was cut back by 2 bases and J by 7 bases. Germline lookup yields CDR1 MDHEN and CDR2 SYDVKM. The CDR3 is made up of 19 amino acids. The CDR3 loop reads CASSLPSPGTGGKRQPQHF. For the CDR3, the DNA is TGTGCCAGCAGTTTACCCTCCCCCGGGACAGGGGGCAAGAGGCAGCCCCAGCATTTT.

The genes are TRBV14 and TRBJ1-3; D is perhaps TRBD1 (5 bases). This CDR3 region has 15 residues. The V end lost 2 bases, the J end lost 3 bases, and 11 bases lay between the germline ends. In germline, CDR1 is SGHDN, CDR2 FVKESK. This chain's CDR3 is CASSQSGRGGNTIYF. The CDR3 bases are TGTGCCAGCAGCCAATCCGGTAGGGGTGGAAACACCATATATTTT.